This T cell receptor beta chain derives from a study of sequential checkpoint blockade in melanoma. The treatment was: randomized to nivolumab then ipilimumab (arm A) or the reverse (arm B). Clones were sequenced by immunoSEQ multiplex PCR, and TCRdb holds only the in-frame ones, with some missing. The sample consists of approximately 6,000 clones, 53% of them appearing once. This TCR was sampled from a human donor with melanoma. The specimen comprised CD8+ T cells sorted from blood (inferred from file names), sampled from a patient given nivolumab and ipilimumab in sequence.

The CDR3 nucleotides read TGCGCCAGCAGAATTGGCGGGAGTGAAAGCAATGAGCAGTTCTTC. Its translation is CASRIGGSESNEQFF. This rearrangement joins TRBV10-2 to TRBJ2-1; 7 bases agree with TRBD2. Trimming took 6 bases from V and 6 from J; bases not matched to a gene: 11. CDR1 and CDR2 from the germline V gene are WSHSY and SAAADI. The CDR3 is 15 amino acids.